The TCR beta chain under discussion was sequenced for a study of blood T cell repertoires in COVID-19. The data were produced by immunoSEQ multiplex PCR, yet TCRdb's version contains in-frame clones alone and is incomplete. Of fewer than 250,000 clones in the sample, 80% to 90% were seen once. Germline CDR1 is MNHEY and CDR2 is SVGAGI. V lost 11 bases, J lost 5 bases, and 12 bases stayed unmatched. The CDR3 extends over 14 amino acids. Input material: PBMCs or T cells enriched from blood (not recorded which). This chain joins TRBV6-5 and TRBJ1-5; 7 bases line up with TRBD1. The sequence was obtained from a woman between 25 and 40 years old with acute COVID-19. CDR3: CASRVGQNDQPQHF. The CDR3 DNA reads as TGTGCCTCTCGGGTGGGACAGAATGATCAGCCCCAGCATTTT.